One sample yielded the 12 T cell receptor beta chains listed below, sequenced in a study of blood T cell repertoires in COVID-19. The data were produced by immunoSEQ multiplex PCR, yet TCRdb's version contains in-frame clones alone and is incomplete. The data contain around 300,000 clones, around 90% of them seen just once; the ten biggest clones take up approximately 8.5%. Specimen: peripheral blood. The receptor source for this set is a man aged 18 to 30 with active or convalescent COVID-19.

The rearrangement uses TRBV5-6 and TRBJ1-5; TRBD1 is a possible D gene (6 bases). The CDR3 is 15 residues long. V lost 0 bases and J 6 bases, leaving 13 bases between the germline ends. Germline V lookup: CDR1 SGHDT, CDR2 YYEEEE. The CDR3 DNA reads as TGTGCCAGCAGCTTGGACAGGGAAGGACTTCAGCCCCAGCATTTT. Protein sequence: CASSLDREGLQPQHF.

The chain is built from TRBV11-2 and TRBJ1-3; 9 bases match TRBD1. This CDR3 has 16 amino acids. CDR1 is SGHAT, CDR2 FQNNGV, per germline. The trim removed 2 bases at V and 0 bases at J, leaving 2 bases unmatched. DNA for the CDR3: TGTGCCAGCAGCTTATGGGACAGGGCCTCTGGAAACACCATATATTTT. It yields the protein CASSLWDRASGNTIYF.

This clone occurred a few times. One end of the junction fails to match germline, which may point to a read error. The rearrangement joins TRBV7-2 to TRBJ2-5; 11 bases are shared with TRBD2. The CDR3 has 15 amino acids. Germline values: CDR1 SGHTA, CDR2 FQGNSA. The CDR3 bases are TGTGCCAGCAGTTTAGCGGGGGGGTCTCAAGAGACCCAGTACTTC. The encoded protein is CASSLAGGSQETQYF.

The chain carries TRBV11-2 and TRBJ2-1, with a possible D match to TRBD2 (6 bases). Trimming took off 1 base at V and 10 bases at J, with 11 bases between the two ends. Germline lookup yields CDR1 SGHAT and CDR2 FQNNGV. CDR3 length equals 13 residues. CDR3 loop: CASSLVRAGEQFF. The CDR3 DNA reads as TGTGCCAGCAGCTTAGTTCGGGCGGGAGAGCAGTTCTTC.

In DNA, the CDR3 is TGTGCCAGCCACAACAATCAGCCCCAGCATTTT. Encoded protein: CASHNNQPQHF. The genes are TRBV6-5 and TRBJ1-5; D unclear. The CDR3 has 11 amino acids. The germline CDR1 and CDR2 sequences are MNHEY and SVGAGI. V was pared by 8 bases and J by 3 bases, with 5 bases between.

The chain employs TRBV11-2 and TRBJ2-2, with 12 positions matching TRBD2. The CDR3 runs 14 residues. Trimming at V came to 7 bases and at J to 6 bases, leaving 3 bases not matched to a gene. Germline assignment: CDR1 SGHAT and CDR2 FQNNGV. CDR3 nucleotides: TGTGCCAGCAAAAGACTAGCGGGGGCCGGGGAGCTGTTTTTT. The encoded protein is CASKRLAGAGELFF.

The rearrangement uses TRBV20-1 and TRBJ1-4; tentative D call: TRBD1 (5 bases). The CDR3 extends over 16 amino acids. Germline values: CDR1 DFQATT, CDR2 SNEGSKA (reference sequence). Trimming shortened V by 3 bases and J by 4 bases, and 18 bases separated the two germline ends. CDR3: CSASPQPDSHNEKLFF. DNA for the CDR3: TGCAGTGCTAGTCCCCAGCCCGACAGTCATAATGAAAAACTGTTTTTT.

The V gene is TRBV4-3, the J gene TRBJ1-2, with D perhaps TRBD1 (5 bases). Trimming removed 1 base at V and 3 bases at J, with 12 bases between. The CDR3 is 15 amino acids. CDR1 and CDR2 from the germline V gene are LGHNA and YSLEER. DNA for the CDR3: TGCGCCAGCAGCCAAGTTGCAGGGAGGGACTATGGCTACACCTTC. This encodes CASSQVAGRDYGYTF.

The V gene is TRBV18, the J gene TRBJ1-5; 8 nucleotides align to TRBD1. CDR1 and CDR2 (germline): KGHSH, LQKENI. V lost 1 base, J lost 5 bases, and 4 bases stayed unmatched. The length of the CDR3 is 15 residues. The CDR3 spells CASSPQTGVDQPQHF. CDR3 coding DNA: TGTGCCAGCTCACCACAGACAGGGGTGGATCAGCCCCAGCATTTT.

The CDR3 coding sequence is TGTGCCAGCAGCGCAACAAGCGGGGGGGCCTTCGGGGAGCTGTTTTTT. As protein: CASSATSGGAFGELFF. The chain has TRBV9 and TRBJ2-2; 10 nucleotides align to TRBD2. The CDR3 contains 16 residues. J was trimmed by 7 bases and V by 3 bases; bases with no gene match: 9. CDR1 SGDLS and CDR2 YYNGEE come from the germline V gene. Using reference TRBV9 and TRBJ2-2 for the parts outside the CDR3, the full variable domain is DSGVTQTPKHLITATGQRVTLRCSPRSGDLSVYWYQQSLDQGLQFLIQYYNGEERAKGNILERFSAQQFPDLHSELNLSSLELGDSALYFCASSATSGGAFGELFFGEGSRLTVL.

This chain links TRBV7-9 with TRBJ2-1, with D unclear. This CDR3 region has 12 residues. The V end was cut by 5 bases, the J end by 6 bases, with 8 bases between. The germline V gene encodes CDR1 SEHNR and CDR2 FQNEAQ (reference sequence). Here the CDR3 DNA reads TGTGCCAGCAGCGGGCGCAGCAATGAGCAGTTCTTC. Translated, it gives CASSGRSNEQFF.

This chain connects TRBV5-6 to TRBJ2-5, with D hard to call. V lost 0 bases and J lost 3, with 9 bases in between. Germline values: CDR1 SGHDT, CDR2 YYEEEE. The CDR3 runs to 14 residues. For the CDR3, the DNA is TGTGCCAGCAGCTTGGGGGCAGGTGAAGAGACCCAGTACTTC. This translates into CASSLGAGEETQYF.